The clone carrying this TCR beta chain showed up just once. The antigen remains undetermined. This sample is drawn from a study of T cell repertoires in cytomegalovirus infection. As for the study in general: Recently identified HLA-C-restricted CMV epitopes and well-studied HLA-B-restricted CMV epitopes were used by the study. A matching HLA type, together with CMV infection, was signaled by public TCR beta signatures.

This CDR3 contains 15 residues. V gave up 5 bases and J gave up 4 bases, with 15 bases separating them. Study observations and caveats: Pooled public TCR beta family frequency picked out CMV carriers with the relevant HLA.

MiXCR was run by TCRdb on the reads, yielding one entry per CDR3 protein. The table has fewer than 130,000 distinct CDR3 sequences, under 55% seen once. This chain uses TRBV12-3 or TRBV12-4 with TRBJ2-1, with a tentative D call TRBD2 (6 bases). The sample in question was CD8+ T cells from cultured PBMCs, obtained from culture after CMV antigen stimulation. The clonotype comes from a human donor in good health (CMV status not recorded). Some clones in this sample may be carry-over from other donors' samples. The CDR3 sequence: CASSVFAGYYNEQFF. CDR3 DNA: TGTGCCAGCAGTGTTTTCGCGGGGTATTACAATGAGCAGTTCTTC.